The rows below give T cell receptor beta chains drawn from one sample of a study of T-cell reconstitution after alpha-beta-depleted transplantation in children. TCRdb analysed the PCR reads with MiXCR anew, one entry per CDR3 protein. The sample includes more than 400,000 distinct CDR3 sequences, roughly 11% of them seen just once. The sample was PBMCs, mostly from graft donor cells, taken 180 days after TCRalphabeta/CD19-depleted stem cell transplant. These TCRs come from a female patient aged 2 to 10 who had a stem cell transplant for aplastic anemia, so the T cells may come from the graft donor. Each CDR3 is given with its conserved first and last residue. Each record gives: D gene, V gene, J gene, clone size, CDR3 protein, CDR3 DNA. D genes are given only for firm matches. The size entry is marked missing in some rows and otherwise reads once, few, many or a size class.

TRBD2	TRBV11-1	TRBJ2-2	few	CASSLKQGLAENTGELFF	TGTGCCAGCAGCTTAAAACAGGGACTAGCGGAGAACACCGGGGAGCTGTTTTTT
NA	TRBV20-1	TRBJ2-7	few	CSASVDRSSYEQYF	TGCAGTGCTAGTGTCGACAGGAGCTCCTACGAGCAGTACTTC
NA	TRBV20-1	TRBJ2-1	NA	CSARGRLSYNEQFF	TGCAGTGCTAGGGGCAGATTATCCTACAATGAGCAGTTCTTC
TRBD2	TRBV4-2	TRBJ2-3	NA	CASSQDLLRGRFTDTQYF	TGTGCCAGCAGCCAAGATCTCCTCCGCGGGAGGTTTACAGATACGCAGTATTTT
TRBD2	TRBV10-3	TRBJ2-3	many	CAISESRVAGDTQYF	TGTGCCATCAGTGAGTCGAGGGTAGCGGGAGATACGCAGTATTTT
NA	TRBV6-5	TRBJ1-4	few	CASSYSPTREKLFF	TGTGCCAGCAGTTACTCCCCGACGCGGGAAAAACTGTTTTTT
NA	TRBV5-4	TRBJ2-2	NA	CASSKETETGELFF	TGTGCCAGCAGCAAGGAGACCGAAACCGGGGAGCTGTTTTTT
NA	TRBV4-3	TRBJ2-1	NA	CASSQDAHVLTNTYNEQFF	TGCGCCAGCAGCCAAGACGCCCACGTTCTTACAAATACCTACAATGAGCAGTTCTTC
TRBD2	TRBV4-2	TRBJ2-7	few	CASSLRGAGGPTLRYEQYF	TGTGCCAGCAGCCTCCGGGGAGCGGGAGGGCCAACCCTCAGGTACGAGCAGTACTTC
NA	TRBV5-1	TRBJ2-5	few	CASSLDRDANLGETQYF	TGCGCCAGCAGCTTGGACAGGGACGCGAACTTGGGGGAGACCCAGTACTTC
NA	TRBV21-1	TRBJ2-1	NA	CASSKSDRMTTSGSDNEQFF	TGTGCCAGCAGCAAGAGTGACAGGATGACAACTAGCGGGAGCGACAATGAGCAGTTCTTC
NA	TRBV19	TRBJ2-7	NA	CASSFARSYEQYF	TGTGCCAGTTCATTTGCCCGCTCCTACGAGCAGTACTTC
TRBD1	TRBV20-1	TRBJ2-3	NA	CSARDIRTGLTDTQYF	TGCAGTGCTAGAGATATCAGGACAGGGCTCACAGATACGCAGTATTTT
NA	TRBV7-9	TRBJ2-5	once	CASSYIDKTRGTQYF	TGTGCCAGCAGTTACATCGACAAAACCCGGGGGACCCAGTACTTC
TRBD1	TRBV28	TRBJ2-3	few	CASSLPSGTGGASDTQYF	TGTGCCAGCAGTTTGCCCTCCGGGACAGGGGGCGCGTCAGATACGCAGTATTTT
TRBD2	TRBV6-5	TRBJ2-1	few	CASSYHPSGGYNEQFF	TGTGCCAGCAGTTACCACCCTAGCGGGGGATACAATGAGCAGTTCTTC
NA	TRBV18	TRBJ2-5	NA	CASSPNAGTETQYF	TGTGCCAGCTCACCTAATGCAGGGACGGAGACCCAGTACTTC
NA	TRBV28	TRBJ1-5	few	CASSFDDQPQHF	TGTGCCAGCAGTTTCGACGATCAGCCCCAGCATTTT
TRBD1	TRBV20-1	TRBJ2-7	few	CSARAGTGLGQYF	TGCAGTGCTAGAGCTGGGACAGGGTTGGGGCAGTACTTC
NA	TRBV7-8	TRBJ2-1	NA	CASSPRIAYNEQFF	TGTGCCAGCAGCCCACGGATCGCCTACAATGAGCAGTTCTTC
NA	TRBV5-1	TRBJ1-4	many	CASSLDRNEKLFF	TGCGCCAGCAGCTTGGACAGGAATGAAAAACTGTTTTTT
NA	TRBV29-1	TRBJ2-2	many	CSVEGLGAGELFF	TGCAGCGTTGAAGGGTTAGGAGCCGGGGAGCTGTTTTTT
NA	TRBV6-2/TRBV6-3	TRBJ1-1	many	CASSRGGGTEAFF	TGTGCCAGCAGTAGAGGGGGGGGAACTGAAGCTTTCTTT
NA	TRBV29-1	TRBJ2-7	few	CSVAWFGGVSYEQYF	TGCAGCGTTGCGTGGTTCGGAGGGGTTTCCTACGAGCAGTACTTC
NA	TRBV20-1	TRBJ1-1	few	CSGLGLGAFF	TGCAGTGGACTCGGTCTGGGAGCTTTCTTT
TRBD1	TRBV20-1	TRBJ2-7	few	CSALRQGEYEQYF	TGCAGTGCTCTTCGACAGGGGGAATACGAGCAGTACTTC
NA	TRBV7-6	TRBJ2-1	NA	CASSSPRVPPYNEQFF	TGTGCCAGCAGCTCCCCCAGGGTTCCCCCCTACAATGAGCAGTTCTTC
NA	TRBV5-6	TRBJ2-7	NA	CASSLGGRYEQYF	TGTGCCAGCAGCTTGGGAGGACGGTACGAGCAGTACTTC
TRBD1	TRBV5-6	TRBJ2-1	NA	CASSRGQGPYNEQFF	TGTGCCAGCAGCCGGGGACAGGGGCCCTACAATGAGCAGTTCTTC
TRBD2	TRBV28	TRBJ2-1	NA	CASSLYRLAGVLQGAYNEQFF	TGTGCCAGCAGTTTATACCGACTAGCGGGAGTTCTTCAGGGCGCCTACAATGAGCAGTTCTTC
TRBD1	TRBV28	TRBJ1-5	many	CATDRDRIIDSNQPQHF	TGTGCCACGGACCGGGACAGGATTATTGATAGCAATCAGCCCCAGCATTTT
NA	TRBV15	TRBJ2-1	many	CATSSVFGRLGYEQFF	TGTGCCACCAGCAGCGTGTTTGGTCGTCTGGGTTATGAGCAGTTCTTC
NA	TRBV7-2	TRBJ1-5	few	CASSLVVGNQPQHF	TGTGCCAGCAGCTTAGTCGTGGGGAATCAGCCCCAGCATTTT
NA	TRBV20-1	TRBJ2-3	NA	CSAPVAELSTDTQYF	TGCAGTGCTCCCGTAGCGGAACTTAGCACAGATACGCAGTATTTT
NA	TRBV15	TRBJ2-1	NA	CATSRAGESYNEQFF	TGTGCCACCAGCAGAGCGGGAGAGTCCTACAATGAGCAGTTCTTC
NA	TRBV7-1	TRBJ1-6	NA	CASSSRYNSPLHF	TGTGCCAGCAGCTCACGCTATAATTCACCCCTCCACTTT
TRBD2	TRBV20-1	TRBJ2-1	NA	CSARDLSGSSYNEQFF	TGCAGTGCTAGAGATCTTAGCGGGAGCTCCTACAATGAGCAGTTCTTC
NA	TRBV7-2	TRBJ2-3	NA	CASSLEGSLSSDTQYF	TGTGCCAGCAGCTTAGAAGGCAGCCTCAGCTCAGATACGCAGTATTTT
NA	TRBV11-2	TRBJ2-1	many	CASSRQVGLDNEQFF	TGTGCCAGCAGCCGACAGGTCGGATTGGACAATGAGCAGTTCTTC
NA	TRBV5-1	TRBJ1-1	few	CASSLPKGPRDTEAFF	TGCGCCAGCAGCTTGCCAAAGGGCCCCCGAGACACTGAAGCTTTCTTT
TRBD2	TRBV7-9	TRBJ2-7	few	CASSSSQHSGISYEQYF	TGTGCCAGCAGCTCGTCTCAACATAGCGGGATCTCCTACGAGCAGTACTTC
TRBD2	TRBV20-1	TRBJ2-3	few	CSARPRLAARRNTQYF	TGCAGTGCTAGACCAAGACTAGCGGCCCGCAGGAATACGCAGTATTTT
NA	TRBV5-6	TRBJ2-7	few	CASSLQGLYEQYF	TGTGCCAGCAGCTTGCAGGGGCTCTACGAGCAGTACTTC
NA	TRBV18	TRBJ2-3	few	CASSPPFGGNTDTQYF	TGTGCCAGCTCACCACCGTTCGGGGGAAACACAGATACGCAGTATTTT
NA	TRBV9	TRBJ1-1	once	CASSPHPGREAFF	TGTGCCAGCAGCCCCCACCCGGGGCGCGAAGCTTTCTTT
NA	TRBV20-1	TRBJ2-3	few	CSARNAARGSDTQYF	TGCAGTGCTAGAAACGCAGCCCGTGGCTCAGATACGCAGTATTTT
NA	TRBV7-2	TRBJ2-1	few	CASSLNTWGSYNEQFF	TGTGCCAGCAGCTTAAACACCTGGGGGTCCTACAATGAGCAGTTCTTC
NA	TRBV20-1	TRBJ1-5	many	CSARDPVGNQPQHF	TGCAGTGCTAGAGATCCAGTGGGCAATCAGCCCCAGCATTTT
NA	TRBV12-5	TRBJ2-5	few	CASGLVPSGEIQYF	TGTGCTAGTGGTTTGGTACCCAGCGGAGAGATCCAGTACTTC
NA	TRBV20-1	TRBJ1-1	few	CSAPRLGDAEAFF	TGCAGTGCCCCTCGCTTGGGGGACGCTGAAGCTTTCTTT
TRBD1	TRBV4-1	TRBJ2-1	NA	CASSRKQGNEQFF	TGCGCCAGCAGCCGGAAACAGGGGAATGAGCAGTTCTTC
NA	TRBV12-3/TRBV12-4	TRBJ2-5	NA	CASSHLATLYQETQYF	TGTGCCAGCAGCCATCTAGCGACATTGTACCAAGAGACCCAGTACTTC
TRBD1	TRBV28	TRBJ2-7	NA	CASSFDRDYEQYF	TGTGCCAGCAGTTTCGACAGGGACTACGAGCAGTACTTC
NA	TRBV29-1	TRBJ2-6	many	CSVGKQGLSGANVLTF	TGCAGCGTTGGGAAGCAGGGCCTCTCTGGGGCCAACGTCCTGACTTTC
NA	TRBV9	TRBJ2-2	few	CASSGTNRVVTGELFF	TGTGCCAGCAGCGGGACTAATCGGGTTGTCACCGGGGAGCTGTTTTTT
NA	TRBV5-1	TRBJ2-1	NA	CASSLSGDPYNEQFF	TGCGCCAGCAGCTTGTCGGGGGATCCCTACAATGAGCAGTTCTTC
NA	TRBV12-3/TRBV12-4	TRBJ1-1	few	CASSFAGTINTEAFF	TGTGCCAGCAGCTTTGCCGGGACAATTAACACTGAAGCTTTCTTT